This T cell receptor (beta chain) was recorded in a study of CD8+ T cells in alopecia areata. Following RNA extraction, reverse transcription yielded cDNA that acted as the sequencing template. Sequenced by immunoSEQ multiplex PCR; TCRdb stores in-frame clones only, minus some. The data show roughly 200,000 clones, with approximately 45% seen just once and around 2.5% held by the top ten. This CDR3 has 17 residues. Germline CDR1 reads SNHLY; CDR2 reads FYNNEI. V gave up 6 bases and J gave up 0 bases; unmatched junction bases: 9. Sample treatment: oral pan-JAK inhibitor, 5-10 mg twice daily. V is TRBV2 and J is TRBJ2-3, with 10 bases aligning to TRBD1. Sequencing was performed on CD4+ T cells sorted from blood, taken between weeks 36 and 40, from a patient treated with tofacitinib. The receptor was isolated from a human donor with alopecia areata. The CDR3 loop is CASSDPRDRGSTDTQYF. The CDR3 DNA reads as TGTGCCAGCAGCGACCCCCGGGACAGGGGCAGCACAGATACGCAGTATTTT.